This TCR beta chain was captured by sequencing in a study of blood T cell repertoires in COVID-19. About the research overall: In each case, the material was cDNA or gDNA derived from T cells, B-cell-depleted T cells, or PBMCs.

Study members were between about 18 and 100 years old and lived in some 22 US regions. Participant-reported clinical history was the basis for cohort assignment. The CDR3 is 11 residues long. Trimming stripped 3 bases from V and 4 bases from J, with 3 bases between. In this sample, this clone turned up once. The sample has other DNA sequences that encode this CDR3 too. The table came from immunoSEQ multiplex PCR; TCRdb's copy has only in-frame clones and leaves some out. The profile shows more than 250,000 clones, about four fifths of them singletons. The sequence derives from a man aged 40-55 years who had been exposed to COVID-19. The V and J genes are TRBV12-3 or TRBV12-4 and TRBJ2-5; no reliable D call. Sequenced: PBMCs or T cells enriched from blood (not recorded which). The CDR3 sequence: CASSFGETQYF. The DNA of the CDR3 is TGTGCCAGCAGTTTCGGAGAGACCCAGTACTTC.